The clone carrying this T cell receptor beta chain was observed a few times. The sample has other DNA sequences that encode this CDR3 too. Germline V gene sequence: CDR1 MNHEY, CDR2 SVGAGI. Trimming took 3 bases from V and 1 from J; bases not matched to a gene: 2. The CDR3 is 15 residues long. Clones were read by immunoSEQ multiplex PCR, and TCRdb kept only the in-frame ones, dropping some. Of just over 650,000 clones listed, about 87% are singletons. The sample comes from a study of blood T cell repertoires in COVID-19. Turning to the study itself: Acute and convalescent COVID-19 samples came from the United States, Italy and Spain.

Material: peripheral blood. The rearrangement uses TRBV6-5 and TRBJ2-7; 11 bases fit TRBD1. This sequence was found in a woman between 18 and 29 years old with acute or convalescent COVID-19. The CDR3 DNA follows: TGTGCCAGCAGTTATCGGGACAGGGGGTCCTACGAGCAGTACTTC. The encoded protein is CASSYRDRGSYEQYF.